What follows are 31 T cell receptor beta chains derived from one specimen sequenced in a study of cytomegalovirus exposure and HLA in healthy donors. Clones were read by immunoSEQ multiplex PCR, and TCRdb kept only the in-frame ones, dropping some. The sample has about 250,000 clones, less than 90% seen once. The material sequenced was PBMCs. The receptors shown here come from a man younger than 35 in good health and CMV-seropositive.

The V call is TRBV7-3, the J call TRBJ2-7; D is unclear. The CDR3 sequence is 16 residues long. CDR1 and CDR2 from the germline V gene are SGHTA and FQGTGA. Trimming removed 1 base at V and 3 bases at J, with 16 bases between. The CDR3 region has the DNA TGTGCCAGCAGCTTAAACCCTACGGTTTCATTCTACGAGCAGTACTTC. Its translation: CASSLNPTVSFYEQYF.

This clone showed up just once. V is TRBV5-1 and J is TRBJ2-1; 8 bases are shared with TRBD2. The CDR3 is made up of 15 amino acids. The germline gives CDR1 SGHRS, CDR2 YFSETQ. V lost 1 base to trimming and J lost 4 bases; unmatched junction nucleotides: 4. DNA for the CDR3: TGCGCCAGCAGCTTGTCACTAGCGGCTTACAATGAGCAGTTCTTC. Translation: CASSLSLAAYNEQFF.

The chain links TRBV7-8 to TRBJ1-4; 7 nucleotides align to TRBD1. J gave up 8 bases and V 1 base, and 7 bases lay outside the gene matches. Germline V lookup: CDR1 SGHVS, CDR2 FQNEAQ. The CDR3 is 15 residues long. The CDR3 here is CASSLVGTAGEKLFF. CDR3 DNA sequence: TGTGCCAGCAGCTTAGTCGGGACAGCAGGGGAAAAACTGTTTTTT.

The chain couples TRBV7-8 to TRBJ2-1, with D unclear. The CDR3 totals 12 residues. Deletions cut 3 bases from V and 4 bases from J, with 4 bases between. CDR1 and CDR2 (germline): SGHVS, FQNEAQ. The CDR3 sequence: CASSLGYNEQFF. CDR3 bases: TGTGCCAGCAGCTTGGGGTACAATGAGCAGTTCTTC.

This chain links TRBV7-8 with TRBJ1-2; the match to TRBD1 covers 8 bases. The V gene end was trimmed by 1 base and the J gene end by 6 bases; junction bases not matched to a gene: 7. Germline V gives CDR1 SGHVS, CDR2 FQNEAQ. The CDR3 runs 15 residues. The CDR3 DNA is TGTGCCAGCAGCTTAGACAGGGGGAGAACGAATGGCTACACCTTC. This sequence encodes CASSLDRGRTNGYTF.

The V and J genes are TRBV2 and TRBJ1-4; 11 bases line up with TRBD1. Germline V lookup: CDR1 SNHLY, CDR2 FYNNEI. The CDR3 contains 14 residues. V shed 6 bases and J 5 bases; nucleotides not matched to a gene: 2. CDR3 nucleotide sequence: TGTGCCAGCAGCCGGGACAGGGGGAATGAAAAACTGTTTTTT. It specifies CASSRDRGNEKLFF.

The chain uses TRBV30 and TRBJ2-7; a weak D match, TRBD2 (6 bases). The germline gives CDR1 GTSNPN, CDR2 SVGIG (reference sequence). The V end lost 3 bases, the J end lost 4 bases, and 22 bases lay between the germline ends. The length of the CDR3 is 16 residues. The CDR3 nucleotides read TGTGCCTGGAGAAGGTGGGGTGGCGGGAACATATACGAGCAGTACTTC. Amino acids: CAWRRWGGGNIYEQYF.

The gene calls are TRBV30 and TRBJ1-1; D is unclear. Germline V gene lookup returns CDR1 GTSNPN and CDR2 SVGIG (reference sequence). Trimming took 4 bases from V and 0 from J, leaving 9 bases between them. CDR3 size: 13 residues. CDR3 nucleotide sequence: TGTGCCTGGACCCTCGAGCTGAACACTGAAGCTTTCTTT. Its protein is CAWTLELNTEAFF.

The CDR3 loop reads CASSQWETGVSYEQYF. The CDR3, as DNA: TGTGCCAGCAGCCAATGGGAGACAGGGGTCTCCTACGAGCAGTACTTC. The rearrangement links TRBV16 to TRBJ2-7; 8 bases line up with TRBD1. The V and J ends lost 1 base and 0 bases, in that order; junction bases with no gene match: 5. The CDR3 covers 16 residues. Germline values: CDR1 KGHSY, CDR2 FQNENV.

V usage is TRBV28 and J usage is TRBJ2-3, with a possible D match to TRBD2 (5 bases). Germline loops: CDR1 MDHEN, CDR2 SYDVKM. The CDR3 runs to 14 residues. Between the trimmed V and J ends, which lost 3 bases and 1 base, there was a span of 8 bases. For the CDR3, the DNA is TGTGCCAGCAGTTTGGAGGCGGGCACAGATACGCAGTATTTT. Translated, it gives CASSLEAGTDTQYF.

This chain joins TRBV7-2 and TRBJ2-5; D is unclear. The germline V gene encodes CDR1 SGHTA and CDR2 FQGNSA. The V end was cut by 2 bases, the J end by 5 bases, with 9 bases between. This CDR3 has 13 amino acids. The CDR3 DNA reads TGTGCCAGCAGCTTACGAGACGACGAGACCCAGTACTTC. Translating gives CASSLRDDETQYF. Full variable domain (remainder filled in from reference TRBV7-2 and TRBJ2-5): GAGVSQSPSNKVTEKGKDVELRCDPISGHTALYWYRQSLGQGLEFLIYFQGNSAPDKSGLPSDRFSAERTGGSVSTLTIQRTQQEDSAVYLCASSLRDDETQYFGPGTRLLVL.

This chain links TRBV6-1 with TRBJ1-2; no clear D gene. Per the germline V gene, CDR1 is MNHNS and CDR2 is SASEGT. With 5 bases removed from V and 4 bases from J, the gap between germline ends came to 8 bases. The CDR3 is made up of 12 amino acids. CDR3 in amino acids: CASSPITYGYTF. CDR3 sequence (DNA): TGTGCCAGCAGTCCAATTACCTATGGCTACACCTTC.

This chain joins TRBV18 and TRBJ1-5; D uncertain. In germline, CDR1 is KGHSH, CDR2 LQKENI. Trimming stripped 3 bases from V and 0 bases from J, with 9 bases between. The CDR3 spans 15 residues. The CDR3 reads CASSPVQSSNQPQHF. The CDR3 DNA is TGTGCCAGCTCACCCGTTCAGAGTAGCAATCAGCCCCAGCATTTT. The whole variable domain, filled in from reference TRBV18 and TRBJ1-5, reads NAGVMQNPRHLVRRRGQEARLRCSPMKGHSHVYWYRQLPEEGLKFMVYLQKENIIDESGMPKERFSAEFPKEGPSILRIQQVVRGDSAAYFCASSPVQSSNQPQHFGDGTRLSIL.

This clone was found a few times. V gene TRBV2 combines with J gene TRBJ2-7; D is unresolved. V lost 7 bases and J 0 bases, leaving 10 bases between the germline ends. The CDR3 runs 13 residues. Germline CDR1 and CDR2: SNHLY and FYNNEI. The DNA for the CDR3 is TGTGCCAGCAATCCAGCCTTCTCCTACGAGCAGTACTTC. Encoded protein: CASNPAFSYEQYF. Drawing the rest from reference TRBV2 and TRBJ2-7, the complete variable domain is EPEVTQTPSHQVTQMGQEVILRCVPISNHLYFYWYRQILGQKVEFLVSFYNNEISEKSEIFDDQFSVERPDGSNFTLKIRSTKLEDSAMYFCASNPAFSYEQYFGPGTRLTVT.

The chain links TRBV10-1 to TRBJ2-5; possible D gene TRBD2, 6 bases. V lost 3 bases, J lost 5 bases, and 13 bases lay in between. Germline CDR1 WNHNN, CDR2 SYGVQD (reference sequence). The CDR3 totals 14 residues. The CDR3 nucleotides read TGCGCCAGCAGTGATGCGGGACGGGGGGAGACCCAGTACTTC. Residues: CASSDAGRGETQYF.

The chain links TRBV18 to TRBJ2-7; TRBD1 matches 10 bases. CDR1 is KGHSH and CDR2 is LQKENI in the germline V gene. CDR3 length equals 16 residues. Germline trimming cut 3 bases from V and 6 bases from J; bases unmatched to any gene: 11. The DNA for the CDR3 is TGTGCCAGCTCACCTAGGCCGGGGACAGGGGTACTCGAGCAGTACTTC. Translating it yields CASSPRPGTGVLEQYF.

The rearrangement joins TRBV5-8 to TRBJ2-5, with D unclear. The CDR3 runs to 12 residues. V was cut by 4 bases and J by 4 bases, with 8 bases left in between. The germline CDR1 and CDR2 sequences are SGHTS and YDEGEE. The CDR3 loop is CASSDLPETQYF. DNA of the CDR3: TGTGCCAGCAGCGACTTACCAGAGACCCAGTACTTC.

The chain links TRBV27 to TRBJ2-5, with D uncertain. Germline-derived CDR1 and CDR2 are MNHEY and SMNVEV (reference sequence). The CDR3 consists of 12 residues. The germline V and J ends were trimmed by 5 bases and 5 bases, with 9 bases remaining between them. In DNA form, the CDR3 reads TGTGCCAGCAGTCCCTCCCCGGAGACCCAGTACTTC. Residues: CASSPSPETQYF.

V usage is TRBV7-7 and J usage is TRBJ2-7; D ambiguous. CDR1 and CDR2 (germline): SSHAT, FNYEAQ (reference sequence). The CDR3 length is 13 residues. V was pared by 0 bases and J by 5 bases, with 8 bases between. CDR3 amino acids: CASSLAEGNEQYF. The CDR3 region has the DNA TGTGCCAGCAGCTTAGCGGAAGGGAACGAGCAGTACTTC.

This clone was observed a single time. J is TRBJ2-7 and V is TRBV15; weak D call: TRBD1 (6 bases). This CDR3 has 15 residues. Trimming removed 5 bases at V and 1 base at J, with 15 bases between. From germline, CDR1 is LNHNV and CDR2 YYDKDF (reference sequence). Written as DNA, the CDR3 is TGTGCCACCAGCGGAAACCGGGACAAGTCCTACGAGCAGTACTTC. Translated, it gives CATSGNRDKSYEQYF.

The table lists this clone with a few counts. J is TRBJ2-7 and V is TRBV6-6; D gene uncertain. Germline V CDR1 and CDR2: MNHNY, SVGAGI (reference sequence). The CDR3 length is 13 residues. Trimming took 2 bases from V and 5 from J, leaving 10 bases between them. CDR3 protein: CASSYTEVHEQYF. The CDR3, as DNA: TGTGCCAGCAGTTACACAGAAGTCCACGAGCAGTACTTC.

The rearrangement links TRBV25-1 to TRBJ2-5; no firm D call. The J call is doubtful: the DNA matches TRBJ2-7 better. The CDR3 runs 11 residues. The germline V gene encodes CDR1 MGHDK and CDR2 SYGVNS. The CDR3 DNA sequence: TGTGCCAGCATTGCCCTCTACGAGCAGTACTTC. Protein product: CASIALYEQYF.

This chain joins TRBV2 and TRBJ1-5; D is perhaps TRBD1 (5 bases). This CDR3 has 14 residues. The V end lost 7 bases, the J end lost 6 bases, and 16 bases lay between the germline ends. CDR1 and CDR2 (germline): SNHLY, FYNNEI. The CDR3 coding sequence is TGTGCCAGCATGGGGGGAATCGGGGGTCAGCCCCAGCATTTT. This codes for CASMGGIGGQPQHF.

The rearrangement links TRBV6-1 to TRBJ2-1; tentatively, D is TRBD2 (5 bases). The V and J ends lost 2 bases and 5 bases respectively, with 13 bases between them. This CDR3 spans 15 amino acids. CDR1 MNHNS and CDR2 SASEGT come from the germline V gene. CDR3 coding DNA: TGTGCCAGCAGTGAATTACTAGGTCGGGACAATGAGCAGTTCTTC. This sequence encodes CASSELLGRDNEQFF.

The chain combines TRBV5-1 with TRBJ1-2; possibly TRBD1 for D (5 bases). V was pared by 2 bases and J by 3 bases, with 11 bases between. The CDR3 runs 14 residues. Per germline, CDR1 SGHRS and CDR2 YFSETQ. This CDR3 reads CASSFARVDYGYTF. The CDR3 nucleotides are TGCGCCAGCAGCTTCGCCAGGGTGGACTATGGCTACACCTTC.

This chain links TRBV27 with TRBJ2-2; D gene ambiguous. With 7 bases removed from V and 5 bases from J, the gap between germline ends came to 14 bases. The CDR3 is 14 residues long. Germline V lookup: CDR1 MNHEY, CDR2 SMNVEV (reference sequence). CDR3 sequence reads: CASTLGWETGELFF. The CDR3 coding sequence is TGTGCCAGCACTCTGGGGTGGGAAACCGGGGAGCTGTTTTTT.

The V and J genes are TRBV14 and TRBJ2-7; D is perhaps TRBD2 (5 bases). Trimming cost V 1 base and J 5 bases, with 9 bases left between them. The germline V gene has CDR1 SGHDN and CDR2 FVKESK. The CDR3 length is 13 residues. The CDR3 loop reads CASSQADGDEQYF. CDR3 bases: TGTGCCAGCAGCCAAGCCGACGGGGACGAGCAGTACTTC.

The rearrangement joins TRBV9 to TRBJ2-2; D unresolved. CDR3 length: 18 amino acids. CDR1 is SGDLS and CDR2 is YYNGEE in the germline V gene. The germline V and J ends were trimmed by 0 bases and 2 bases, with 17 bases remaining between them. The CDR3 is CASSVGFATPTNTGELFF. Written as DNA, the CDR3 is TGTGCCAGCAGCGTAGGGTTTGCGACGCCGACCAACACCGGGGAGCTGTTTTTT.

V and J are TRBV5-1 and TRBJ2-5; a weak D match, TRBD2 (6 bases). The CDR3 extends over 14 amino acids. Germline V gene lookup returns CDR1 SGHRS and CDR2 YFSETQ. Trimming cost V 4 bases and J 5 bases, with 15 bases left between them. CDR3 sequence reads: CASSPPGAWETQYF. In DNA, the CDR3 is TGCGCCAGCAGCCCTCCGGGAGCGTGGGAGACCCAGTACTTC.

The rearrangement joins TRBV15 to TRBJ2-7; D is unclear. Germline values: CDR1 LNHNV, CDR2 YYDKDF (reference sequence). This CDR3 is built from 15 residues. V gave up 3 bases and J gave up 3 bases, with 15 bases separating them. The CDR3 region is CATSRTKSVVYEQYF. CDR3 bases: TGTGCCACCAGCAGGACCAAGAGCGTAGTCTACGAGCAGTACTTC.

On this clone: One end of the junction does not line up with germline, which may come from a read error. This chain connects TRBV30 to TRBJ1-5, with a weak D call TRBD1 (6 bases). The V gene's germline CDR1 is GTSNPN and CDR2 SVGIG (reference sequence). There are 15 residues in the CDR3. In DNA, the CDR3 is TGTGCCTGGAGTCCACGGGGACATCTCAATCAGCCCCGGCATTTT. Amino acids: CAWSPRGHLNQPRHF.